This is a list of T cell receptor beta chains from one sample in a study of CD8+CD57+ T cells in acquired aplastic anemia. TCRdb reanalysed the reads using MiXCR and keeps one entry per CDR3 protein. Among 200,000 or so distinct CDR3 sequences listed, 64% were seen once. Sequencing was carried out using sorted CD4+, CD8+, or CD8+CD57+ T cells (not recorded which) from PBMCs. Every receptor here comes from a human donor with severe aplastic anemia or a healthy control (not recorded which). Each CDR3 is given with its conserved first and last residue. A D gene is named only where the DNA matches it firmly. Clone size, where shown, is once, few, many, or a class for clones that have expanded.

TGTGCCAGCAGCGGGGGGGGGTTTTACGAGCAGTACTTC CASSGGGFYEQYF TRBJ2-7 - TRBD2 TRBV10-3 13
TGTGCCAGCAGCTTGGCTGACTCCGCCGGGTACTTC CASSLADSAGYF TRBJ2-7 - - TRBV7-9 12
TGTGCCAGCAGCTTGGCCTCAGGGAACTATGGCTACACCTTC CASSLASGNYGYTF TRBJ1-2 - - TRBV7-6 14
TGCGCCAGCAGCTTGGAGGGGGGGACCAGGTACGAGCAGTACTTC CASSLEGGTRYEQYF TRBJ2-7 many - TRBV5-1 15
TGCAGCTCTCGGGTATTGAGGACAGATACGCAGTATTTT CSSRVLRTDTQYF TRBJ2-3 - - TRBV29-1 13
TGTGCCACCAGTGTAAGCGCTTGGGATGAGCAGTTCTTC CATSVSAWDEQFF TRBJ2-1 - - TRBV24-1 13
TGTGCCAGTATTGAGCAGTTCTTC CASIEQFF TRBJ2-1 - - TRBV7-9 8
TGTGCCAGCAGGGAGAGGGGCGCGCAGTATTTT CASRERGAQYF TRBJ2-3 few - TRBV2 11
TGTGCCAGCAGCTTGACTCTACAGAGCTACGAGCAGTACTTC CASSLTLQSYEQYF TRBJ2-7 few - TRBV7-2 14
TGTGCCAGCAGGACAGGGGGTAATGAGCAGTTCTTC CASRTGGNEQFF TRBJ2-1 many TRBD1 TRBV6-6 12
TGCAGCAGTGAAGCCGGGACAGTGGTCTCCTACGAGCAGTACTTC CSSEAGTVVSYEQYF TRBJ2-7 - TRBD1 TRBV29-1 15
TGTGCCAGCAGCACCACTAGCGGCCAAGAGACCCAGTACTTC CASSTTSGQETQYF TRBJ2-5 once TRBD2 TRBV7-9 14
TGTGCCAGCAGCCGTCCCTACAATGAGCAGTTCTTC CASSRPYNEQFF TRBJ2-1 few - TRBV6-6 12
TGTGCCAGTAGGTCTAACCCCGGGACTAACTATGGCTACACCTTC CASRSNPGTNYGYTF TRBJ1-2 many - TRBV19 15
TGCGCCAGCAGCCCGCGGGGTCGGGAGCAGTACTTC CASSPRGREQYF TRBJ2-7 - - TRBV5-1 12
TGCGCCAGCAGTGTTGCCGGGACTTCGAACGAGCAGTACTTC CASSVAGTSNEQYF TRBJ2-7 few - TRBV10-2 14
TGTGCCAGCAGTGAATATACGGCAGACCAAGAGACCCAGTACTTC CASSEYTADQETQYF TRBJ2-5 - - TRBV25-1 15
TGTGCCAGCAGAGGGACAGGGGACACAGATACGCAGTATTTT CASRGTGDTDTQYF TRBJ2-3 few TRBD1 TRBV2 14
TGTGCCAGCACCCTACTGACAGGGTTCTCCTACGAGCAGTACTTC CASTLLTGFSYEQYF TRBJ2-7 - TRBD1 TRBV7-9 15
TGTGCCAGCAGCCAAGATACCTACTACGGCTACACCTTC CASSQDTYYGYTF TRBJ1-2 - - TRBV14 13
TGTGCCAGCAGTGATTGGGTCGAGCAGTACTTC CASSDWVEQYF TRBJ2-7 - - TRBV2 11
TGCGCCAGCAGCTCTGGCTACGGGAACACTGAAGCTTTCTTT CASSSGYGNTEAFF TRBJ1-1 - - TRBV5-1 14
TGTGCCAGCAGCCAAGTACCGGGACAGGGGGTAGATACGCAGTATTTT CASSQVPGQGVDTQYF TRBJ2-3 - TRBD1 TRBV14 16
TGTGCCAGCAGCTTATCACAGGGAGGAACCATGAACACTGAAGCTTTCTTT CASSLSQGGTMNTEAFF TRBJ1-1 - - TRBV7-8 17
TGCGCCAGCAGCCAAGAGTCAGCTCCTACCGGGGAGCTGTTTTTT CASSQESAPTGELFF TRBJ2-2 - - TRBV4-1 15
TGTGCCAGCAGTTACCAGGGAGGAAACACTGAAGCTTTCTTT CASSYQGGNTEAFF TRBJ1-1 - - TRBV6-6 14
TGTGCCTGGAGTACGATTCAGACAGGCAACACTGAAGCTTTCTTT CAWSTIQTGNTEAFF TRBJ1-1 - - TRBV30 15
TGTGCCAGCAGCATCCGGGACAGGGGGCAAGAGCAGTACTTC CASSIRDRGQEQYF TRBJ2-7 - TRBD1 TRBV7-2 14
TGTGCCACCAGCCCGAGCACAGATACGCAGTATTTT CATSPSTDTQYF TRBJ2-3 - - TRBV15 12
TGTGCCAGCAGGGACAGGGGCTATGGCTACACCTTC CASRDRGYGYTF TRBJ1-2 few TRBD1 TRBV2 12
TGCAGTGCTCCTCCGACTAGACAAGAGACCCAGTACTTC CSAPPTRQETQYF TRBJ2-5 - - TRBV20-1 13
TGTGCCAGCAGTGGGGACTGGAACACTGAAGCTTTCTTT CASSGDWNTEAFF TRBJ1-1 - - TRBV2 13
TGCAGTGCTAGAGGGACAGGGACTGAAGCTTTCTTT CSARGTGTEAFF TRBJ1-1 - TRBD1 TRBV20-1 12
TGTGCCAGCATCCGGGGGCCGGGGATCGGGGAGCTGTTTTTT CASIRGPGIGELFF TRBJ2-2 - - TRBV12-3/TRBV12-4 14
TGTGCCAGCAGGGGGGCAGGGGGCGAAAAACTGTTTTTT CASRGAGGEKLFF TRBJ1-4 many TRBD1 TRBV7-9 13
TGTGCCATCAGTGGCTGGGACAGCTACGAGCAGTACTTC CAISGWDSYEQYF TRBJ2-7 - TRBD1 TRBV10-3 13
TGTGCCAGCAGTTTAGCGGGAGTTGGGGAGCTGTTTTTT CASSLAGVGELFF TRBJ2-2 - - TRBV12-3/TRBV12-4 13
TGTGCCAGTAGATGGACTAGCGGGGGGCGCCGACCCACAGATACGCAGTATTTT CASRWTSGGRRPTDTQYF TRBJ2-3 - TRBD2 TRBV19 18
TGTGCCAGCAGCTTTGAAGAACTAGCGGGGTACAATGAGCAGTTCTTC CASSFEELAGYNEQFF TRBJ2-1 many TRBD2 TRBV7-9 16
TGTGCCACCAGTCCTAATCCCGGGACAGGGGATGAAAAACTGTTTTTT CATSPNPGTGDEKLFF TRBJ1-4 - TRBD1 TRBV24-1 16
TGTGCCAGCAGCGGGGACAGCACAGGGGGCACGCAGTATTTT CASSGDSTGGTQYF TRBJ2-3 - TRBD1 TRBV2 14
TGTGCCAGCAGTTTGGGGGGGAGTAATTCACCCCTCCACTTT CASSLGGSNSPLHF TRBJ1-6 - - TRBV6-5 14
TGCAGCGTTCTCGCTCAAGGGTACACTGAAGCTTTCTTT CSVLAQGYTEAFF TRBJ1-1 - - TRBV29-1 13
TGTGCCTGGAGTCTAGGGTACGGCTATGGCTACACCTTC CAWSLGYGYGYTF TRBJ1-2 - - TRBV30 13
TGCGCCAGCAGCCCTGCCAGGGGGGAAGCGGATAATGAAAAACTGTTTTTT CASSPARGEADNEKLFF TRBJ1-4 many TRBD1 TRBV5-1 17
TGCAGCGCAAAACAGGGGGCGTCTGGAAACACCATATATTTT CSAKQGASGNTIYF TRBJ1-3 - TRBD1 TRBV29-1 14
TGTGCCAGCAGCTTAGCGGCTAGCGGGGGCGAAACTCTTTCCTACGAGCAGTACTTC CASSLAASGGETLSYEQYF TRBJ2-7 - TRBD2 TRBV7-6 19
TGCGCCAGTACAAACAGGGGGGAAGCGAAGTATCGGTACTTC CASTNRGEAKYRYF TRBJ2-7 - TRBD1 TRBV5-1 14